Listed here are 17 T cell receptor beta chains from one sample, sequenced in a study of vaccination effects on CD4 cells after COVID-19. TCRdb keeps only in-frame clones here, not all; method: immunoSEQ multiplex PCR. This table holds 55,000 or so clones, more than 60% found once. Their antigens remain unidentified. Within the ViraFEST assay, antigen-specific CD4+ T cells underwent expansion with viral peptide pools prior to sequencing. Isolating CD4+ T cells followed about 10 days of culture. No vaccinee had earlier SARS-CoV-2 infection, and nucleocapsid antibodies were negative. This specimen consisted of CD4+ T cells from PBMCs cultured with SARS-CoV-2 spike peptides, obtained before COVID-19 vaccination. These receptors came from a human donor who received a COVID-19 vaccine.

The gene calls are TRBV19 and TRBJ1-5; D not resolved. V lost 4 bases and J lost 4, with 5 bases in between. Looked up from germline, CDR1 is LNHDA and CDR2 is SQIVND (reference sequence). The CDR3 has 12 amino acids. CDR3 sequence: CASSTWNQPQHF. As DNA, the CDR3 is TGTGCCAGTAGTACCTGGAATCAGCCCCAGCATTTT. Combining the CDR3 with reference TRBV19 and TRBJ1-5 gives the whole variable domain DGGITQSPKYLFRKEGQNVTLSCEQNLNHDAMYWYRQDPGQGLRLIYYSQIVNDFQKGDIAEGYSVSREKKESFPLTVTSAQKNPTAFYLCASSTWNQPQHFGDGTRLSIL.

In its sample, this clone ranks as medium-sized. The chain combines TRBV30 with TRBJ1-1; 11 nucleotides align to TRBD1. V lost 4 bases, J lost 9 bases, and 16 bases stayed unmatched. The germline CDR1 and CDR2 sequences are GTSNPN and SVGIG (reference sequence). The CDR3 sequence is 16 residues long. CDR3 protein: CAWMTFPGQGVGKAFF. The CDR3 DNA sequence: TGTGCCTGGATGACTTTCCCGGGACAGGGGGTGGGAAAAGCTTTCTTT.

This clone has only a few counts. The chain couples TRBV18 to TRBJ2-5; maybe TRBD2 (6 bases). The CDR3 length is 14 residues. CDR1 and CDR2 from the germline V gene are KGHSH and LQKENI. V was clipped by 1 base and J by 5 bases, with 11 bases between them. As DNA, the CDR3 is TGTGCCAGCTCACCACTCGCGGGGTGGGAGACCCAGTACTTC. Protein: CASSPLAGWETQYF.

V usage is TRBV27 and J usage is TRBJ1-5, with D hard to call. The CDR3 spans 15 residues. Looked up from germline, CDR1 is MNHEY and CDR2 is SMNVEV (reference sequence). V was shortened by 6 bases and J by 3 bases, with 15 bases between the two germline ends. DNA of the CDR3: TGTGCCAGCAGCCCCTTCCGGACCTCCAATCAGCCCCAGCATTTT. Residues: CASSPFRTSNQPQHF.

The chain combines TRBV18 with TRBJ2-3; D unclear. The CDR3 runs 16 residues. Germline-derived CDR1 and CDR2 are KGHSH and LQKENI. Trimming left V 2 bases short and J 2 bases short, with 14 bases between. CDR3 coding DNA: TGTGCCAGCTCACCAATGGGCAGATTTTTCACAGATACGCAGTATTTT. It specifies CASSPMGRFFTDTQYF.

This clone has a single count. The genes are TRBV2 and TRBJ2-1; D call uncertain. The CDR3 has 17 residues. Germline CDR1 is SNHLY and CDR2 is FYNNEI. Trimming removed 2 bases from V and 8 bases from J, with 22 bases in between. DNA of the CDR3: TGTGCCAGCAGTGAACCCCCCCTGGTTCCCCCAGGCGATGAGCAGTTCTTC. Translating it yields CASSEPPLVPPGDEQFF.

The V gene is TRBV4-3, the J gene TRBJ2-2, with D hard to call. The CDR3 spans 15 residues. V lost 4 bases and J lost 4, with 13 bases in between. Germline CDR1 reads LGHNA; CDR2 reads YSLEER. CDR3 protein: CASSPNALTTGELFF. For the CDR3, the DNA is TGCGCCAGCAGCCCTAATGCCCTGACCACCGGGGAGCTGTTTTTT.

The V gene is TRBV27, the J gene TRBJ2-2; 7 bases agree with TRBD2. CDR1 and CDR2 from the germline V gene are MNHEY and SMNVEV (reference sequence). This CDR3 comprises 19 residues. J was trimmed by 2 bases and V by 5 bases; bases with no gene match: 17. Here the CDR3 DNA reads TGTGCCAGCAGTGTCAGATTCAGCGGGATGGGTCGAAACACCGGGGAGCTGTTTTTT. Translated, it gives CASSVRFSGMGRNTGELFF.

This clone was seen only a few times. The J gene is TRBJ1-1, the V gene TRBV6-2 or TRBV6-3; TRBD1 agrees at 8 bases. The germline CDR1 and CDR2 sequences are MNHEY and SVGEGT. The CDR3 is 12 amino acids. The V gene end was trimmed by 4 bases and the J gene end by 6 bases; junction bases not matched to a gene: 1. CDR3 DNA: TGTGCCAGCAGTTTACAGGGGGCTGAAGCTTTCTTT. This gives the protein CASSLQGAEAFF.

This clone came up a few times. This sequence joins TRBV6-4 and TRBJ2-4, with D maybe TRBD2 (5 bases). Germline CDR1 MRHNA, CDR2 SNTAGT. This CDR3 has 13 residues. Trimming took off 4 bases at V and 9 bases at J, with 13 bases between the two ends. CDR3 DNA sequence: TGTGCCAGCAGTGTAGAGGGAAGCAGCATTCAGTACTTC. Its translation is CASSVEGSSIQYF.

The rearrangement joins TRBV28 to TRBJ2-7; 8 bases line up with TRBD1. Germline V gene data show CDR1 as MDHEN and CDR2 as SYDVKM. This CDR3 is 16 amino acids long. V shed 6 bases, J shed 3 bases, and the junction held 13 bases outside the gene matches. The CDR3 loop reads CASRKYRTGRFYEQYF. The CDR3 nucleotides are TGTGCCAGCAGAAAATATAGGACAGGGAGATTCTACGAGCAGTACTTC.

This chain links TRBV3-1 (or the pseudogene TRBV3-2) with TRBJ2-1; TRBD2 matches at 16 bases. The CDR3 totals 17 residues. In germline, CDR1 is LGHDT, CDR2 YNNKEL (reference sequence). V lost 4 bases to trimming and J lost 7 bases; unmatched junction nucleotides: 7. CDR3 coding DNA: TGTGCCAGCAGCCCGACCCCGGGACTAGCGGGAGGGAATGAGCAGTTCTTC. It encodes CASSPTPGLAGGNEQFF.

V usage is TRBV5-8 and J usage is TRBJ2-7; no definite D call. Germline V CDR1 and CDR2: SGHTS, YDEGEE. The CDR3 is made up of 14 amino acids. Between the trimmed V and J ends, which lost 0 bases and 0 bases, there was a span of 7 bases. CDR3 sequence: CASSLATSSYEQYF. The CDR3 bases are TGTGCCAGCAGCTTGGCCACAAGCTCCTACGAGCAGTACTTC. The complete variable domain, with remaining parts taken from reference TRBV5-8 and TRBJ2-7, reads EAGVTQSPTHLIKTRGQQATLRCSPISGHTSVYWYQQALGLGLQFLLWYDEGEERNRGNFPPRFSGRQFPNYSSELNVNALELEDSALYLCASSLATSSYEQYFGPGTRLTVT.

The rearrangement joins TRBV6-5 to TRBJ2-7; 9 bases align to TRBD1. CDR3 length: 15 residues. Germline assignment: CDR1 MNHEY and CDR2 SVGAGI. V dropped 5 bases and J dropped 4; count of bases not matched to a gene: 9. Written as DNA, the CDR3 is TGTGCCAGCAGTCGTTCAACAGGGGGCATTTACGAGCAGTACTTC. The encoded protein is CASSRSTGGIYEQYF.

The chain links TRBV30 to TRBJ2-6, with D uncertain. Per the germline V gene, CDR1 is GTSNPN and CDR2 is SVGIG (reference sequence). The V gene lost 0 bases and the J gene lost 2 bases, with 2 bases spanning the gap. CDR3 length: 13 amino acids. The CDR3 here is CAWSVAGANVLTF. DNA for the CDR3: TGTGCCTGGAGTGTGGCTGGGGCCAACGTCCTGACTTTC.

This clone has just one count. The rearrangement uses TRBV6-1 and TRBJ1-3; TRBD1 matches at 7 bases. This CDR3 comprises 13 residues. From germline, CDR1 is MNHNS and CDR2 SASEGT. J gave up 8 bases and V 3 bases, and 4 bases lay outside the gene matches. Here the CDR3 DNA reads TGTGCCAGCAGTGAGAACAGGGGCCACACCATATATTTT. This sequence encodes CASSENRGHTIYF.

The rearrangement uses TRBV6-5 and TRBJ1-2; no firm D call. Germline loops: CDR1 MNHEY, CDR2 SVGAGI. V was shortened by 6 bases and J by 3 bases, with 11 bases between the two germline ends. The CDR3 has 13 amino acids. The CDR3 nucleotides are TGTGCCAGCAGGAGGTCCGGGTACTATGGCTACACCTTC. Translating gives CASRRSGYYGYTF.